Listed here are 27 T cell receptor beta chains from one sample, sequenced in a study of CD4 T cells in relation to SARS-CoV-2 and coronaviruses. The assay was immunoSEQ multiplex PCR, and TCRdb's table has in-frame clones only and misses some. Of tens of thousands of clones in the sample, about three quarters were seen once. These receptors are not linked to any known antigen. The source material was memory CD4+ T cells from PBMCs, cultured in vitro. These receptors all stem from an adult with COVID-19.

V usage is TRBV5-1 and J usage is TRBJ2-1, with a tentative D call TRBD2 (6 bases). Germline CDR1 reads SGHRS; CDR2 reads YFSETQ. The V end lost 4 bases, the J end lost 10 bases, and 12 bases lay between the germline ends. The CDR3 consists of 12 residues. In DNA, the CDR3 is TGCGCCAGCAGCCCCGGAGGGACGGAGCAGTTCTTC. It codes for CASSPGGTEQFF.

The rearrangement uses TRBV11-3 and TRBJ2-1; tentative D call: TRBD2 (5 bases). The CDR3 extends over 14 amino acids. From germline, CDR1 is SGHNT and CDR2 YENEEA. V was trimmed by 3 bases and J by 4 bases, leaving 10 bases between them. The CDR3 nucleotides read TGTGCCAGCAGCTTGACGGGAAATTACAATGAGCAGTTCTTC. It yields the protein CASSLTGNYNEQFF.

The chain couples TRBV11-2 to TRBJ2-2; 8 bases agree with TRBD2. The CDR3 runs to 13 residues. Germline trimming cut 5 bases from V and 9 bases from J; bases unmatched to any gene: 5. Germline lookup yields CDR1 SGHAT and CDR2 FQNNGV. This CDR3 is CASSLGLARELFF. CDR3 DNA sequence: TGTGCCAGCAGCCTCGGACTAGCTAGGGAGCTGTTTTTT.

This clone was found once. The chain is built from TRBV3-1 (or the pseudogene TRBV3-2) and TRBJ1-4, with a weak D call TRBD1 (5 bases). With 8 bases removed from V and 3 bases from J, the gap between germline ends came to 13 bases. Germline V lookup: CDR1 LGHDT, CDR2 YNNKEL (reference sequence). The CDR3 length is 14 residues. This CDR3 reads CASSYRGSNEKLFF. DNA of the CDR3: TGTGCCAGCTCTTATCGGGGGTCTAATGAAAAACTGTTTTTT.

This chain links TRBV5-6 with TRBJ1-1; 11 nucleotides match TRBD1. The ends lost 4 bases at V and 6 bases at J; junction bases unmatched: 8. Germline CDR1 SGHDT, CDR2 YYEEEE. This CDR3 is built from 15 residues. As DNA, the CDR3 is TGTGCCAGCAGCAGGACAGGGGGCCTTTTACCTGAAGCTTTCTTT. Protein: CASSRTGGLLPEAFF.

The rearrangement uses TRBV7-2 and TRBJ1-1; no firm D call. V was clipped by 4 bases and J by 6 bases, with 12 bases between them. This CDR3 has 13 amino acids. Germline lookup yields CDR1 SGHTA and CDR2 FQGNSA. The CDR3 DNA reads TGTGCCAGCAGCTCGGTCGCTGGGGCTGAAGCTTTCTTT. Its translation is CASSSVAGAEAFF.

The chain couples TRBV3-1 (or the pseudogene TRBV3-2) to TRBJ2-7, with 8 bases that match TRBD2. Germline V CDR1 and CDR2: LGHDT, YNNKEL (reference sequence). The CDR3 extends over 13 amino acids. The J segment lost 3 bases and the V segment lost 4 bases, leaving 2 bases of the junction unmatched. CDR3 nucleotide sequence: TGTGCCAGCAGCCGGGGACTAGACTACGAGCAGTACTTC. Its translation is CASSRGLDYEQYF.

The rearrangement joins TRBV27 to TRBJ1-1, with D unclear. Germline V gene sequence: CDR1 MNHEY, CDR2 SMNVEV (reference sequence). This CDR3 spans 12 amino acids. Trimming pared 3 bases from V and 10 bases from J, leaving 12 bases between. The CDR3 sequence is CASSFLGSLAFF. CDR3 sequence (DNA): TGTGCCAGCAGTTTTTTGGGCAGTCTAGCTTTCTTT.

The rearrangement links TRBV12-3 or TRBV12-4 to TRBJ2-7; D possibly uses TRBD1 or TRBD2 (6 bases each). Trimming stripped 6 bases from V and 3 bases from J, with 12 bases between. The CDR3 spans 13 residues. This chain's CDR3 is CASSGGPNYEQYF. The CDR3 coding sequence is TGTGCCAGCAGCGGGGGCCCTAACTACGAGCAGTACTTC.

This chain uses TRBV29-1 with TRBJ1-2; TRBD1 is a possible D gene (5 bases). V lost 3 bases and J 4 bases, leaving 12 bases between the germline ends. This CDR3 is built from 13 residues. CDR1 SQVTM and CDR2 ANQGSEA come from the germline V gene. CDR3 protein: CSVDVGTGYGYTF. The CDR3 DNA is TGCAGCGTTGATGTCGGGACGGGCTATGGCTACACCTTC. Full variable domain (outside the CDR3, taken from reference TRBV29-1 and TRBJ1-2): SAVISQKPSRDICQRGTSLTIQCQVDSQVTMMFWYRQQPGQSLTLIATANQGSEATYESGFVIDKFPISRPNLTFSTLTVSNMSPEDSSIYLCSVDVGTGYGYTFGSGTRLTVV.

This clone was detected a few times. The V call is TRBV15, the J call TRBJ1-5, with D perhaps TRBD1 (5 bases). There are 15 residues in the CDR3. Germline lookup yields CDR1 LNHNV and CDR2 YYDKDF (reference sequence). Trimming took off 7 bases at V and 7 bases at J, with 20 bases between the two ends. CDR3 sequence reads: CATTDPAGVGQPQHF. CDR3 DNA: TGTGCCACCACCGACCCCGCGGGGGTAGGGCAGCCCCAGCATTTT.

This chain connects TRBV2 to TRBJ2-1; no clear D. Germline values: CDR1 SNHLY, CDR2 FYNNEI. Trimming left V 7 bases short and J 0 bases short, with 4 bases between. There are 12 residues in the CDR3. CDR3 residues: CASIPSYNEQFF. In DNA form, the CDR3 reads TGTGCCAGCATACCCTCCTACAATGAGCAGTTCTTC.

The chain has TRBV2 and TRBJ2-7; the match to TRBD1 covers 9 bases. The CDR3 has 14 amino acids. Germline V gene sequence: CDR1 SNHLY, CDR2 FYNNEI. Trimming at V came to 1 base and at J to 4 bases, leaving 2 bases not matched to a gene. In nucleotides, the CDR3 is TGTGCCAGCAGTGAAGGGACAGGGGAATACGAGCAGTACTTC. Translation gives CASSEGTGEYEQYF.

The chain carries TRBV4-1 and TRBJ2-7; 15 bases map to TRBD2. V lost 1 base, J lost 6 bases, and 7 bases stayed unmatched. The CDR3 spans 17 residues. Germline lookup yields CDR1 MGHRA and CDR2 YSYEKL. In DNA form, the CDR3 reads TGCGCCAGCAGCCAAGGGCGAGGACTAGCGGGAGGGGGCGAGCAGTACTTC. Protein product: CASSQGRGLAGGGEQYF.

In nucleotides, the CDR3 is TGTGCCAGCAGCTCTTTTACGACGGGAGGTCCGGGTGAGCAGTTCTTC. Translating it yields CASSSFTTGGPGEQFF. The J gene is TRBJ2-1, the V gene TRBV7-7, with 7 bases matching TRBD2. Germline V lookup: CDR1 SSHAT, CDR2 FNYEAQ (reference sequence). This CDR3 comprises 16 residues. Germline trimming cut 4 bases from V and 9 bases from J; bases unmatched to any gene: 15.

The chain couples TRBV19 to TRBJ2-7, with 10 nucleotides matching TRBD1. This CDR3 has 14 amino acids. V dropped 5 bases and J dropped 12; count of bases not matched to a gene: 13. Germline assignment: CDR1 LNHDA and CDR2 SQIVND (reference sequence). The CDR3 coding sequence is TGTGCCAGTAGTCCTTCTCATGGACAGGGGGGCAGGTACTTC. Translation gives CASSPSHGQGGRYF.

The V and J genes are TRBV25-1 and TRBJ1-1, with D hard to call. The V and J ends lost 4 bases and 3 bases respectively, with 12 bases between them. This CDR3 comprises 14 residues. Germline V gene sequence: CDR1 MGHDK, CDR2 SYGVNS. This CDR3 reads CASSVADRYTEAFF. Here the CDR3 DNA reads TGTGCCAGCAGTGTGGCAGATCGGTACACTGAAGCTTTCTTT. The full variable domain, rest sourced from reference TRBV25-1 and TRBJ1-1, is EADIYQTPRYLVIGTGKKITLECSQTMGHDKMYWYQQDPGMELHLIHYSYGVNSTEKGDLSSESTVSRIRTEHFPLTLESARPSHTSQYLCASSVADRYTEAFFGQGTRLTVV.

The chain has TRBV7-2 and TRBJ2-7; 8 bases map to TRBD2. V gave up 2 bases and J gave up 5 bases; unmatched junction bases: 11. In germline, CDR1 is SGHTA, CDR2 FQGNSA. The CDR3 contains 16 residues. This chain's CDR3 is CASSLLDGRALDEQYF. As DNA, the CDR3 is TGTGCCAGCAGCTTATTAGACGGGAGGGCCCTGGACGAGCAGTACTTC.

The chain joins TRBV9 to TRBJ2-2; possible D gene TRBD1, 6 bases. The CDR3 sequence is 15 residues long. Trimming removed 4 bases at V and 5 bases at J, with 15 bases between. Germline values: CDR1 SGDLS, CDR2 YYNGEE. CDR3 protein: CASSISGTTTGELFF. DNA for the CDR3: TGTGCCAGCAGCATTTCCGGGACAACGACCGGGGAGCTGTTTTTT.

This chain connects TRBV30 to TRBJ2-7; 11 bases agree with TRBD1. The V segment lost 5 bases and the J segment 7 bases; nucleotides outside the gene matches: 10. The CDR3 has 14 residues. Germline CDR1 is GTSNPN and CDR2 is SVGIG (reference sequence). CDR3 in DNA: TGTGCCTGGGCTGGACAGGGGGCGTCAGGAGAGCAGTACTTC. Translating it yields CAWAGQGASGEQYF. The complete variable domain, with remaining parts taken from reference TRBV30 and TRBJ2-7, reads SQTIHQWPATLVQPVGSPLSLECTVEGTSNPNLYWYRQAAGRGLQLLFYSVGIGQISSEVPQNLSASRPQDRQFILSSKKLLLSDSGFYLCAWAGQGASGEQYFGPGTRLTVT.

The chain links TRBV14 to TRBJ2-7; 8 nucleotides match TRBD1. From germline, CDR1 is SGHDN and CDR2 FVKESK. This CDR3 contains 13 residues. With 5 bases clipped from V and 4 bases from J, the junction kept 4 bases outside the gene matches. The CDR3 sequence: CASSGTGKYEQYF. DNA of the CDR3: TGTGCCAGCAGCGGGACAGGAAAATACGAGCAGTACTTC.

The V gene is TRBV7-2, the J gene TRBJ2-7; D possibly corresponds to TRBD1 (6 bases). The germline CDR1 and CDR2 sequences are SGHTA and FQGNSA. V gave up 4 bases and J gave up 2 bases, with 12 bases separating them. The CDR3 totals 14 residues. CDR3 in amino acids: CASSSRTVAYEQYF. For the CDR3, the DNA is TGTGCCAGCAGCTCTAGGACAGTTGCCTACGAGCAGTACTTC.

V usage is TRBV6-6 and J usage is TRBJ2-1, with a possible D match to TRBD2 (6 bases). CDR3 length equals 16 residues. Germline V gene sequence: CDR1 MNHNY, CDR2 SVGAGI (reference sequence). The V end was cut by 6 bases, the J end by 7 bases, with 22 bases between. The CDR3 bases are TGTGCCAGCAGGCGAGGGACTCGGGGTTTTCGTAATGAGCAGTTCTTC. This sequence encodes CASRRGTRGFRNEQFF.

J is TRBJ2-1 and V is TRBV30; 12 nucleotides agree with TRBD2. In germline, CDR1 is GTSNPN, CDR2 SVGIG (reference sequence). V lost 1 base to trimming and J lost 6 bases; unmatched junction nucleotides: 7. The CDR3 loop spans 16 amino acids. The CDR3 sequence: CAWSARLAGVLNEQFF. The CDR3 bases are TGTGCCTGGAGTGCTAGACTAGCGGGAGTCCTCAATGAGCAGTTCTTC.

The chain uses TRBV12-3 or TRBV12-4 and TRBJ1-1; the D gene is possibly TRBD1 (5 bases). Deletions cut 2 bases from V and 7 bases from J, with 11 bases between. The length of the CDR3 is 13 residues. The CDR3 DNA follows: TGTGCCAGCAGTTTAACCCGGGACGGTGAAGCTTTCTTT. Translation: CASSLTRDGEAFF.

The V and J genes are TRBV19 and TRBJ1-5, with 7 bases identical to TRBD1. The CDR3 sequence is 15 residues long. V was pared by 7 bases and J by 6 bases, with 12 bases of the junction left unmatched. Germline V gene data show CDR1 as LNHDA and CDR2 as SQIVND (reference sequence). CDR3 amino acids: CASNLAGGGGQPQHF. The CDR3 region has the DNA TGTGCCAGTAACCTTGCAGGGGGGGGCGGTCAGCCCCAGCATTTT.

The chain combines TRBV18 with TRBJ2-7, with TRBD2 matching 8 bases. The CDR3 runs to 15 residues. Germline CDR1 KGHSH, CDR2 LQKENI. With 4 bases clipped from V and 5 bases from J, the junction kept 10 bases outside the gene matches. CDR3 loop: CASSRGAGAENEQYF. The DNA of the CDR3 is TGTGCCAGCTCACGGGGAGCGGGAGCTGAGAACGAGCAGTACTTC. Supplemented by reference TRBV18 and TRBJ2-7, the full variable domain reads NAGVMQNPRHLVRRRGQEARLRCSPMKGHSHVYWYRQLPEEGLKFMVYLQKENIIDESGMPKERFSAEFPKEGPSILRIQQVVRGDSAAYFCASSRGAGAENEQYFGPGTRLTVT.